These 30 T cell receptor beta chains were sequenced from one sample in a study of spatial heterogeneity in lung cancer. TCRdb redid the calling of the 5' RACE reads with MiXCR, one entry per CDR3 protein. The sample yields 20,000 to 25,000 distinct CDR3 sequences, about 4.5% seen once. Regarding time point: sample taken at primary tumor resection. Frozen PBMC, nontumor lung or tumor provided whole RNA, which was sequenced unsorted. The sequencing here drew on PBMCs, taken at surgery. These TCRs come from a male donor with early-stage non-small cell lung cancer.

This clonotype was detected many times. The rearrangement links TRBV6-1 to TRBJ2-1, with 10 bases fitting TRBD2. The CDR3 is 16 residues long. The trim removed 6 bases at V and 3 bases at J, leaving 8 bases unmatched. In germline, CDR1 is MNHNS, CDR2 SASEGT. The CDR3 DNA reads TGTGCCAGCAGGAGTAGCGGGGGGCTAATCTACAATGAGCAGTTCTTC. Residues: CASRSSGGLIYNEQFF.

This clonotype was recorded many times. This chain connects TRBV12-5 to TRBJ2-1; 9 bases agree with TRBD2. The CDR3 has 15 residues. Germline trimming cut 1 base from V and 4 bases from J; bases unmatched to any gene: 2. Germline CDR1 and CDR2: LGHNT and FRNRAP. For the CDR3, the DNA is TGTGCTAGTGGTTTGGGACTAGCGGAATACAATGAGCAGTTCTTC. Its protein product is CASGLGLAEYNEQFF.

This clonotype was found many times. V usage is TRBV27 and J usage is TRBJ2-7; D not resolved. V was trimmed by 5 bases and J by 5 bases, leaving 19 bases between them. Germline loops: CDR1 MNHEY, CDR2 SMNVEV (reference sequence). The CDR3 runs to 15 residues. CDR3 DNA: TGTGCCAGCAGTCCCAGAAAGGAGTTACTCCACGAGCAGTACTTC. It is translated as CASSPRKELLHEQYF.

This clonotype was found many times. CDR3: CASSSAVAAYNEQFF. For the CDR3, the DNA is TGTGCCAGCAGTTCAGCGGTGGCGGCATACAATGAGCAGTTCTTC. J is TRBJ2-1 and V is TRBV28; perhaps TRBD2 as D (5 bases). From germline, CDR1 is MDHEN and CDR2 SYDVKM. The CDR3 contains 15 residues. V dropped 4 bases and J dropped 4 bases, with 14 bases sitting between them.

This clonotype was counted many times. This chain links TRBV7-9 with TRBJ1-2; weak D call: TRBD1 (5 bases). The germline V gene has CDR1 SEHNR and CDR2 FQNEAQ (reference sequence). With 5 bases removed from V and 4 bases from J, the gap between germline ends came to 14 bases. The CDR3 has 14 residues. The CDR3 reads CASSLTTDSYGYTF. CDR3 DNA sequence: TGTGCCAGCAGCCTAACCACCGACAGCTATGGCTACACCTTC.

The table lists this clonotype with many counts. V usage is TRBV7-6 and J usage is TRBJ2-3, with TRBD2 identical over 7 bases. Trimming cost V 4 bases and J 8 bases; bases outside gene matches: 9. CDR1 is SGHVS and CDR2 is FNYEAQ in the germline V gene. This CDR3 has 14 residues. As DNA, the CDR3 is TGTGCCAGCAGCTCCGACGCGTCTAGCGGTACGCAGTATTTT. This gives the protein CASSSDASSGTQYF.

The rearrangement joins TRBV4-1 to TRBJ2-3, with D unclear. The length of the CDR3 is 14 residues. Germline assignment: CDR1 MGHRA and CDR2 YSYEKL. V dropped 0 bases and J dropped 2 bases, with 6 bases sitting between them. The CDR3 region is CASSQDPDTDTQYF. CDR3 nucleotides: TGCGCCAGCAGCCAAGACCCCGACACAGATACGCAGTATTTT.

This clonotype was recorded at least ten times. The V gene is TRBV27, the J gene TRBJ1-6, with TRBD1 as a possible D gene (5 bases). Germline V gene lookup returns CDR1 MNHEY and CDR2 SMNVEV (reference sequence). This CDR3 region has 14 residues. V was clipped by 8 bases and J by 10 bases, with 18 bases between them. CDR3 amino acids: CASWEGGEGSPLHF. The CDR3 DNA reads as TGTGCCAGCTGGGAAGGAGGGGAAGGATCACCCCTCCACTTT.

This clonotype was detected many times. The chain employs TRBV7-3 and TRBJ2-1, with 9 bases fitting TRBD2. Germline V gene sequence: CDR1 SGHTA, CDR2 FQGTGA. V trimming: 5 bases; J trimming: 12 bases; junction bases outside the gene matches: 11. The CDR3 consists of 14 residues. CDR3 DNA: TGTGCCAGCAGCCCACAGGCGGGAGGGAGGGTGCAGTTCTTC. This gives the protein CASSPQAGGRVQFF.

By share, this clonotype ranks as hyperexpanded. This rearrangement joins TRBV29-1 to TRBJ2-2, with 10 bases matching TRBD1. Germline V gene sequence: CDR1 SQVTM, CDR2 ANQGSEA. The CDR3 spans 15 residues. The V segment lost 2 bases and the J segment 6 bases; nucleotides outside the gene matches: 6. The CDR3 loop is CSVERRDRGSGELFF. The CDR3 coding sequence is TGCAGCGTTGAACGGCGGGACAGGGGATCCGGGGAGCTGTTTTTT.

This clonotype has ten or more counts. This chain links TRBV11-1 with TRBJ2-5, with 9 bases that match TRBD2. Germline lookup yields CDR1 SGHAT and CDR2 FQDESV (reference sequence). The CDR3 loop spans 19 amino acids. The V gene end was trimmed by 1 base and the J gene end by 1 base; junction bases not matched to a gene: 13. This CDR3 is CASSLGLLAGLSLQETQYF. The CDR3 bases are TGTGCCAGCAGCTTAGGCCTACTAGCGGGTCTTTCTCTCCAAGAGACCCAGTACTTC.

This chain connects TRBV28 to TRBJ2-5; 9 bases match TRBD2. Per the germline V gene, CDR1 is MDHEN and CDR2 is SYDVKM. V gave up 11 bases and J gave up 5 bases; unmatched junction bases: 12. The CDR3 totals 14 residues. The DNA of the CDR3 is TGTGCCGCCCGGGCTAGCGGGAATATGGAGACCCAGTACTTC. Translation gives CAARASGNMETQYF.

The table lists this clonotype with many counts. This chain joins TRBV5-6 and TRBJ2-2; D not certain. Germline assignment: CDR1 SGHDT and CDR2 YYEEEE. This CDR3 is built from 11 residues. Trimming pared 1 base from V and 9 bases from J, leaving 4 bases between. The CDR3 bases are TGTGCCAGCAGCTTGTACCGGGAGCTGTTTTTT. Its protein product is CASSLYRELFF.

This clonotype showed up many times. This chain joins TRBV28 and TRBJ2-6, with D unresolved. V was trimmed by 6 bases and J by 0 bases, leaving 3 bases between them. This CDR3 is built from 13 residues. Germline CDR1 MDHEN, CDR2 SYDVKM. This CDR3 is CASRNSGANVLTF. The DNA for the CDR3 is TGTGCCAGCAGGAACTCTGGGGCCAACGTCCTGACTTTC.

This clonotype was detected many times. The V gene is TRBV5-1, the J gene TRBJ2-7; TRBD1 is a possible D gene (5 bases). Trimming cost V 2 bases and J 1 base, with 10 bases left between them. CDR3 size: 14 residues. The germline gives CDR1 SGHRS, CDR2 YFSETQ. Here the CDR3 DNA reads TGCGCCAGCAGCTTAGGGCAGGGTTCCTACGAGCAGTACTTC. This translates into CASSLGQGSYEQYF.

This clonotype has at least ten counts. This chain connects TRBV5-4 to TRBJ2-2; 12 bases match TRBD2. This CDR3 spans 16 amino acids. V lost 3 bases to trimming and J lost 4 bases; unmatched junction nucleotides: 4. The germline gives CDR1 SGHNT, CDR2 YYREEE (reference sequence). Here the CDR3 reads CASSSSGRVGTGELFF. The CDR3 DNA sequence: TGTGCCAGCAGCTCTAGCGGGAGGGTCGGCACCGGGGAGCTGTTTTTT.

Judged by abundance, this clonotype is medium-sized. This chain links TRBV23-1 with TRBJ2-3; no clear D. TRBV23-1 is flagged as an ORF with uncertain function. V lost 2 bases to trimming and J lost 1 base, with 4 bases between them. The CDR3 has 13 amino acids. The CDR3 DNA sequence: TGCGCCAGCAGTCAAGGGGGCACAGATACGCAGTATTTT. It yields the protein CASSQGGTDTQYF.

This clonotype was picked up many times. The CDR3 sequence: CSARLGLVGEQFF. Written as DNA, the CDR3 is TGCAGTGCTAGGCTAGGACTAGTTGGTGAGCAGTTCTTC. The chain couples TRBV20-1 to TRBJ2-1; 7 bases line up with TRBD2. V gave up 3 bases and J gave up 9 bases; unmatched junction bases: 8. The CDR3 covers 13 residues. CDR1 is DFQATT and CDR2 is SNEGSKA in the germline V gene (reference sequence).

The chain uses TRBV5-5 and TRBJ1-4, with D hard to call. There are 17 residues in the CDR3. In germline, CDR1 is SGHKS, CDR2 YYEKEE (reference sequence). The V and J ends lost 0 bases and 0 bases respectively, with 12 bases between them. The CDR3 DNA reads TGTGCCAGCAGCTTGGAACGGCCCCAAACAACTAATGAAAAACTGTTTTTT. This codes for CASSLERPQTTNEKLFF.

This clonotype was seen ten or more times. The V gene is TRBV9, the J gene TRBJ2-7; a possible D gene is TRBD1 (7 bases). CDR3 length: 13 residues. V gave up 8 bases and J gave up 2 bases, with 14 bases separating them. Germline V gene sequence: CDR1 SGDLS, CDR2 YYNGEE. The CDR3 spells CASGRGTAYEQYF. In nucleotides, the CDR3 is TGTGCCAGTGGACGGGGGACAGCCTACGAGCAGTACTTC.

This clonotype was counted many times. The chain carries TRBV5-1 and TRBJ2-3, with 11 bases identical to TRBD2. This CDR3 is 16 amino acids long. V shed 4 bases and J 2 bases; nucleotides not matched to a gene: 6. CDR1 is SGHRS, CDR2 YFSETQ, per germline. The CDR3 sequence is CASSGGTSGYTDTQYF. CDR3 sequence (DNA): TGCGCCAGCAGCGGAGGGACTAGCGGCTACACAGATACGCAGTATTTT.

Turning to this clonotype: A much more abundant neighbour one base away suggests this may be a read error. The chain has TRBV7-8 and TRBJ2-3, with 10 bases matching TRBD2. Germline CDR1 reads SGHVS; CDR2 reads FQNEAQ. The CDR3 runs 15 residues. The CDR3 is CASSSSGGRTDSQYF. The CDR3 bases are TGTGCCAGCAGCTCTAGCGGGGGACGCACAGATTCGCAGTATTTT.

This clonotype was counted ten times or more. This rearrangement joins TRBV6-2 or TRBV6-3 to TRBJ2-5; D is uncertain. The V end was cut by 5 bases, the J end by 12 bases, with 19 bases between. Looked up from germline, CDR1 is MNHEY and CDR2 is SVGEGT. CDR3 size: 13 residues. For the CDR3, the DNA is TGTGCCAGCAGTCCAACGATTACCCTCTCCAAGTACTTC. The encoded protein is CASSPTITLSKYF.

This clonotype has just a few counts. The rearrangement joins TRBV12-3 or TRBV12-4 to TRBJ2-2, with 9 bases lining up with TRBD1. The CDR3 totals 16 residues. With 7 bases clipped from V and 7 bases from J, the junction kept 13 bases outside the gene matches. The CDR3 DNA sequence: TGTGCCAGCAACCACCTGGGACAGGGTAGTATCGGGGAGCTGTTTTTT. It codes for CASNHLGQGSIGELFF.

There are many counts of this clonotype. The rearrangement joins TRBV5-1 to TRBJ2-5, with 8 bases matching TRBD2. The junction had 7 bases not matched to a gene; V was cut back by 1 base and J by 2 bases. This CDR3 contains 16 residues. Germline V CDR1 and CDR2: SGHRS, YFSETQ. This chain's CDR3 is CASSLRASGLQETQYF. The CDR3 DNA reads TGCGCCAGCAGCTTGAGGGCTAGCGGGCTACAAGAGACCCAGTACTTC.

This clonotype was picked up many times. The chain employs TRBV7-2 and TRBJ2-7; TRBD2 agrees at 10 bases. V lost 5 bases, J lost 6 bases, and 7 bases stayed unmatched. The CDR3 length is 14 residues. Germline V lookup: CDR1 SGHTA, CDR2 FQGNSA. The CDR3 coding sequence is TGTGCCAGCAGCATCGGGTTAGCGGGAGGCGAGCAGTACTTC. Protein sequence: CASSIGLAGGEQYF. The entire variable domain, with the rest obtained from reference TRBV7-2 and TRBJ2-7, is as follows: GAGVSQSPSNKVTEKGKDVELRCDPISGHTALYWYRQSLGQGLEFLIYFQGNSAPDKSGLPSDRFSAERTGGSVSTLTIQRTQQEDSAVYLCASSIGLAGGEQYFGPGTRLTVT.

In this sample, this clonotype turned up many times. V usage is TRBV20-1 and J usage is TRBJ1-1, with D hard to call. CDR1 and CDR2 from the germline V gene are DFQATT and SNEGSKA (reference sequence). The CDR3 covers 13 residues. Trimming removed 7 bases from V and 1 base from J, with 13 bases in between. The CDR3 loop reads CSGDWWENTEAFF. The CDR3 DNA reads as TGCAGTGGGGATTGGTGGGAGAACACTGAAGCTTTCTTT.

In this sample, this clonotype turned up many times. The rearrangement joins TRBV27 to TRBJ2-1; possible D gene TRBD2, 7 bases. This CDR3 has 16 residues. Looked up from germline, CDR1 is MNHEY and CDR2 is SMNVEV (reference sequence). Trimming left V 7 bases short and J 10 bases short, with 26 bases between. The CDR3 loop is CASNPRGGGPTREQFF. The CDR3 DNA is TGTGCCAGCAACCCCCGAGGGGGGGGCCCCACACGAGAGCAGTTCTTC.

The sample holds many counts of this clonotype. The chain recombines TRBV6-2 or TRBV6-3 with TRBJ2-2; 7 bases match TRBD2. The CDR3 contains 14 residues. Looked up from germline, CDR1 is MNHEY and CDR2 is SVGEGT. The ends lost 10 bases at V and 1 base at J; junction bases unmatched: 6. Here the CDR3 reads CATLGGRNTGELFF. The CDR3 nucleotides are TGTGCCACCCTGGGGGGGAGGAACACCGGGGAGCTGTTTTTT.

There are many counts of this clonotype. This rearrangement joins TRBV19 to TRBJ2-1; a possible D gene is TRBD1 (6 bases). Germline CDR1 and CDR2: LNHDA and SQIVND (reference sequence). Trimming removed 6 bases from V and 9 bases from J, with 15 bases in between. The CDR3 runs 13 residues. The CDR3 loop is CASRVAGAGEQFF. In nucleotides, the CDR3 is TGTGCCAGTAGGGTGGCAGGGGCCGGTGAGCAGTTCTTC.